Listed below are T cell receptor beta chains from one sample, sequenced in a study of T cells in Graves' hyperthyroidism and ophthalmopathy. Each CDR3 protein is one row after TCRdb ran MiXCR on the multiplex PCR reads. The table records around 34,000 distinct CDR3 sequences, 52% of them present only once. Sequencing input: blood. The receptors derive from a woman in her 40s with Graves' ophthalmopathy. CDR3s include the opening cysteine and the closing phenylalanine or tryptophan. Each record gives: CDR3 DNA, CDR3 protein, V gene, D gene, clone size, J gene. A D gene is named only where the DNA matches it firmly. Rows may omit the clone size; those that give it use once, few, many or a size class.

CDR3nt: TGCGCCTCTCGAGACAGTAATGAAAAACTGTTTTTT
CDR3aa: CASRDSNEKLFF
v_gene: TRBV5-1
d_gene: .
abundance: .
j_gene: TRBJ1-4

CDR3nt: TGTGCCAGCAGTGAAGAGGAGGGGGCCGCCTACGAGCAGTACTTC
CDR3aa: CASSEEEGAAYEQYF
v_gene: TRBV6-1
d_gene: .
abundance: many
j_gene: TRBJ2-7

CDR3nt: TGTGCCAGCAGCGTAGGAGGCGGTGGAGGCCCCCTCTCCTGCGAGCAGTACTTC
CDR3aa: CASSVGGGGGPLSCEQYF
v_gene: TRBV9
d_gene: .
abundance: once
j_gene: TRBJ2-7

CDR3nt: TGCAGTGCTAAGCTTGGGACTAGCGGGAGGAATGAGCAGTTCTTC
CDR3aa: CSAKLGTSGRNEQFF
v_gene: TRBV20-1
d_gene: TRBD2
abundance: once
j_gene: TRBJ2-1

CDR3nt: TGCGCCAGCAGCTTGGCAGGGGGAAGCTACGAGCAGTACTTC
CDR3aa: CASSLAGGSYEQYF
v_gene: TRBV5-1
d_gene: TRBD1
abundance: .
j_gene: TRBJ2-7

CDR3nt: TGTGCCAGTAGTCGCCAGGGGGCCGCTGAAGCTTTCTTT
CDR3aa: CASSRQGAAEAFF
v_gene: TRBV19
d_gene: TRBD1
abundance: many
j_gene: TRBJ1-1

CDR3nt: TGTGCCAGTAGAAACAGCGGGAGTCATGAGCAGTACTTC
CDR3aa: CASRNSGSHEQYF
v_gene: TRBV19
d_gene: TRBD2
abundance: medium-sized
j_gene: TRBJ2-7

CDR3nt: TGCGCCAGCAGCTTGGAGCCAGCCCGCTATGGCTACACCTTC
CDR3aa: CASSLEPARYGYTF
v_gene: TRBV5-1
d_gene: .
abundance: once
j_gene: TRBJ1-2

CDR3nt: TGTGCCATCAGTGAGTCGTATAGGGTAGGAAATGAGCAGTTCTTC
CDR3aa: CAISESYRVGNEQFF
v_gene: TRBV10-3
d_gene: .
abundance: .
j_gene: TRBJ2-1

CDR3nt: TGTGCCACCAGCAGCAACAGTTTTGAGTTGGAAAAACTGTTTTTT
CDR3aa: CATSSNSFELEKLFF
v_gene: TRBV15
d_gene: .
abundance: .
j_gene: TRBJ1-4

CDR3nt: TGCGCCAGCAGCTTGGGGGTAGGCCTGGAGACCCAGCATTTT
CDR3aa: CASSLGVGLETQHF
v_gene: TRBV5-1
d_gene: .
abundance: once
j_gene: TRBJ1-5

CDR3nt: TGTGCCGGCAGCTTCTGGGGGACAACTAATGAAGAACTGTTTTTT
CDR3aa: CAGSFWGTTNEELFF
v_gene: TRBV7-2
d_gene: .
abundance: .
j_gene: TRBJ1-4

CDR3nt: TGCAGTGCTGGAGGAGGACAGGGGAACAATCAGCAGTTCTTC
CDR3aa: CSAGGGQGNNQQFF
v_gene: TRBV20-1
d_gene: TRBD1
abundance: .
j_gene: TRBJ2-1

CDR3nt: TGTGCCAGCAGCTTACCAGGACGGAGGGATGGCTACACCTTC
CDR3aa: CASSLPGRRDGYTF
v_gene: TRBV7-9
d_gene: .
abundance: .
j_gene: TRBJ1-2

CDR3nt: TGTGCCAGCAGCTCCTCCTACAATGAGCAGTATTTT
CDR3aa: CASSSSYNEQYF
v_gene: TRBV7-9
d_gene: .
abundance: .
j_gene: TRBJ2-3

CDR3nt: TGTGCCAGCAGTTTGTCGAATGAGGGGGAGCAGTTCTTC
CDR3aa: CASSLSNEGEQFF
v_gene: TRBV27
d_gene: .
abundance: .
j_gene: TRBJ2-1

CDR3nt: TGTGCCAGCAGTCCGCACAGGGGAAGGGGCTCTGGCTACACCTTC
CDR3aa: CASSPHRGRGSGYTF
v_gene: TRBV27
d_gene: TRBD1
abundance: many
j_gene: TRBJ1-2

CDR3nt: TGTGCCAGCAGTCTCCGTAGCGGGAGGGCCAGGGAGACCCAGTACTTC
CDR3aa: CASSLRSGRARETQYF
v_gene: TRBV7-9
d_gene: TRBD2
abundance: .
j_gene: TRBJ2-5

CDR3nt: TGCGCCAGCAGCTTGGTGGGACAGGGGGTCTACGAGCAGTACTTC
CDR3aa: CASSLVGQGVYEQYF
v_gene: TRBV5-1
d_gene: TRBD1
abundance: .
j_gene: TRBJ2-7

CDR3nt: TGTGCCAGCAGCGCTGGAGGTAGACAGGGGGCGATTAGCGGGGGGGCCAAAAACATTCAGTACTTC
CDR3aa: CASSAGGRQGAISGGAKNIQYF
v_gene: TRBV7-3
d_gene: .
abundance: .
j_gene: TRBJ2-4

CDR3nt: TGCGCCAGCAGACGACGCGGAGTGGGGGATACGCAGTATTTT
CDR3aa: CASRRRGVGDTQYF
v_gene: TRBV10-1
d_gene: .
abundance: .
j_gene: TRBJ2-3

CDR3nt: TGTGCCAGCAGTCCCCTGGGACAGGCCGCGAACACTGAGGCTTTCTTT
CDR3aa: CASSPLGQAANTEAFF
v_gene: TRBV6-6
d_gene: TRBD1
abundance: .
j_gene: TRBJ1-1

CDR3nt: TGTGCCAGCTCATTCGACAGGGGAAGTGAAAAACTGTTTTTT
CDR3aa: CASSFDRGSEKLFF
v_gene: TRBV18
d_gene: TRBD1
abundance: few
j_gene: TRBJ1-4

CDR3nt: TGTGCCATTACAGGGGGAACGAACACCGGGGAGCTGTTTTTT
CDR3aa: CAITGGTNTGELFF
v_gene: TRBV7-9
d_gene: TRBD1
abundance: .
j_gene: TRBJ2-2

CDR3nt: TGCGCCAGCAGCCGGCCAGATATCGGCGGGGGAAGAGAGACCCAGTACTTC
CDR3aa: CASSRPDIGGGRETQYF
v_gene: TRBV4-1
d_gene: TRBD2
abundance: .
j_gene: TRBJ2-5

CDR3nt: TGTGCCAGCAGTACCCAGTACTTC
CDR3aa: CASSTQYF
v_gene: TRBV7-6
d_gene: .
abundance: .
j_gene: TRBJ2-5

CDR3nt: TGTGCCAGCAGCATCCGGGACAGGGAAGAGGCCCAGTACTTC
CDR3aa: CASSIRDREEAQYF
v_gene: TRBV7-9
d_gene: TRBD1
abundance: .
j_gene: TRBJ2-5

CDR3nt: TGCGCCAGCACGACTAGCGGGAGTTTTGGGGCCAACGTCCTGACTTTC
CDR3aa: CASTTSGSFGANVLTF
v_gene: TRBV5-1
d_gene: TRBD2
abundance: .
j_gene: TRBJ2-6

CDR3nt: TGCAGCGCCAGGACAGGGTCGACCGGGGAGCTGTTTTTT
CDR3aa: CSARTGSTGELFF
v_gene: TRBV29-1
d_gene: TRBD1
abundance: .
j_gene: TRBJ2-2

CDR3nt: TGTGCCAGCGGCCGGACAGGGGGTAATTCACCCCTCCACTTT
CDR3aa: CASGRTGGNSPLHF
v_gene: TRBV7-2
d_gene: TRBD1
abundance: .
j_gene: TRBJ1-6

CDR3nt: TGCAGCGTGACTACCGGGACACCGAACACCGGGGAGCTGTTTTTT
CDR3aa: CSVTTGTPNTGELFF
v_gene: TRBV29-1
d_gene: .
abundance: .
j_gene: TRBJ2-2